Listed below are T cell receptor beta chains from one sample, sequenced in a study of blood T cell repertoires in COVID-19. Produced via immunoSEQ multiplex PCR; TCRdb's table is partial and in-frame only. The sample lists tens of thousands of clones; about nine tenths were seen once. Sequences were obtained from peripheral blood. The receptors originated from a man between 65 and 85 years old with active or convalescent COVID-19. Both conserved end residues are part of each CDR3. Each record gives: J gene, V gene, clone size, D gene, CDR3 protein, CDR3 DNA. The D gene is left open where the match is weak. Size tells how often a clone was seen (once, few, many) or the class of an expanded clone, and some rows leave it out.

>TRBJ1-1|TRBV29-1|NA|NA
CSGRENTEAFF
TGCAGCGGGAGGGAGAACACTGAAGCTTTCTTT
>TRBJ2-5|TRBV9|NA|TRBD2
CASSVGSSGGLQETQYF
TGTGCCAGCAGCGTAGGGTCTAGCGGGGGCCTCCAAGAGACCCAGTACTTC
>TRBJ2-3|TRBV19|NA|NA
CASSALDTDTQYF
TGTGCCAGTAGTGCCCTAGACACAGATACGCAGTATTTT
>TRBJ1-1|TRBV7-3|NA|TRBD1
CASSSTGARTEAFF
TGTGCCAGCAGCTCCACAGGGGCGAGGACTGAAGCTTTCTTT
>TRBJ1-2|TRBV18|NA|NA
CASSPVLNYGYTF
TGTGCCAGCTCACCCGTTCTTAACTATGGCTACACCTTC
>TRBJ2-5|TRBV7-2|NA|NA
CASSLVGGKETQYF
TGTGCCAGCAGCTTAGTGGGCGGGAAAGAGACCCAGTACTTC
>TRBJ2-5|TRBV18|NA|TRBD1
CASSGTGFDETQYF
TGTGCCAGCTCAGGGACAGGGTTTGACGAGACCCAGTACTTC
>TRBJ2-2|TRBV5-1|NA|NA
CASSPTRSNTGELFF
TGCGCCAGCAGCCCGACACGATCGAACACCGGGGAGCTGTTTTTT
>TRBJ2-1|TRBV27|NA|TRBD2
CASSLSGLAVGQFF
TGTGCCAGCAGTTTATCGGGACTAGCCGTGGGGCAGTTCTTC
>TRBJ2-3|TRBV11-2|NA|NA
CASSGGLSTDTQYF
TGTGCCAGCAGCGGAGGGCTAAGCACAGATACGCAGTATTTT
>TRBJ1-2|TRBV29-1|NA|NA
CSVELLDPYGYTF
TGCAGCGTTGAACTGCTAGACCCTTATGGCTACACCTTC
>TRBJ2-7|TRBV4-1|NA|NA
CASSYRESYEQYF
TGCGCCAGCAGCTATCGAGAATCCTACGAGCAGTACTTC
>TRBJ2-5|TRBV6-2/TRBV6-3|NA|TRBD2
CASSYSAGEIETQYF
TGTGCCAGCAGTTACTCGGCGGGGGAAATAGAGACCCAGTACTTC
>TRBJ1-6|TRBV7-2|few|TRBD1
CASSLAPGQGAYNSPLHF
TGTGCCAGCAGCTTAGCCCCAGGACAGGGAGCCTATAATTCACCCCTCCACTTT
>TRBJ1-5|TRBV30|NA|NA
CAWSSTGTRNQPQHF
TGTGCCTGGAGTTCAACCGGGACACGGAATCAGCCCCAGCATTTT
>TRBJ2-3|TRBV5-6|NA|TRBD2
CASSSGLAGADTQYF
TGTGCCAGCAGCTCGGGACTAGCGGGAGCAGATACGCAGTATTTT
>TRBJ2-5|TRBV6-4|NA|TRBD2
CASSETTSAQETQYF
TGTGCCAGCAGTGAAACTACTAGCGCCCAAGAGACCCAGTACTTC
>TRBJ2-7|TRBV6-5|NA|NA
CASRPPSYEQYF
TGTGCCAGCCGTCCCCCCAGCTACGAGCAGTACTTC
>TRBJ2-3|TRBV19|NA|TRBD2
CASSTRGGKDTQYF
TGTGCCAGTAGTACCCGGGGGGGCAAGGATACGCAGTATTTT
>TRBJ2-1|TRBV5-1|NA|NA
CASSLRDGGEQFF
TGCGCCAGCAGCCTACGGGACGGGGGTGAGCAGTTCTTC
>TRBJ1-2|TRBV19|NA|TRBD1
CASSIGTGDNYGYTF
TGTGCCAGTAGTATCGGGACAGGGGACAACTATGGCTACACCTTC
>TRBJ1-2|TRBV3-1/TRBV3-2|NA|TRBD1
CASSLRQGWTYGYTF
TGTGCCAGCAGCCTCCGACAGGGATGGACCTATGGCTACACCTTC
>TRBJ1-6|TRBV2|NA|NA
CASTGQNYNSPLHF
TGTGCCAGCACAGGACAGAACTATAATTCACCCCTCCACTTT
>TRBJ2-5|TRBV7-2|NA|TRBD1
CASSLTDRGGETQYF
TGTGCCAGCAGCTTAACGGACAGGGGAGGGGAGACCCAGTACTTC
>TRBJ2-7|TRBV9|NA|NA
CASSAGAGSYEQYF
TGTGCCAGCAGCGCTGGGGCCGGCTCCTACGAGCAGTACTTC
>TRBJ2-7|TRBV7-2|NA|NA
CASSTKTASYEQYF
TGTGCCAGCAGCACGAAGACAGCCTCCTACGAGCAGTACTTC
>TRBJ2-5|TRBV6-5|NA|NA
CASSLIQETQYF
TGTGCCAGCAGTTTAATACAAGAGACCCAGTACTTC
>TRBJ2-1|TRBV7-6|NA|TRBD1
CASSIRTAGTGGNNEQFF
TGTGCCAGCAGTATAAGAACGGCCGGGACAGGGGGAAACAATGAGCAGTTCTTC
>TRBJ1-1|TRBV20-1|NA|NA
CSASGVEWEGNPEAFF
TGCAGTGCTAGTGGTGTGGAGTGGGAGGGAAACCCTGAAGCTTTCTTT
>TRBJ1-1|TRBV18|NA|TRBD1
CASSPQQGLGTEAFF
TGTGCCAGCTCACCGCAACAGGGGTTGGGTACTGAAGCTTTCTTT
>TRBJ1-4|TRBV25-1|NA|TRBD1
CASRGQGFTNEKLFF
TGTGCCAGCAGGGGACAGGGATTCACTAATGAAAAACTGTTTTTT
>TRBJ2-1|TRBV9|NA|TRBD2
CASSPTPTSGGFEQFF
TGTGCCAGCAGCCCTACTCCGACTAGCGGGGGATTTGAGCAGTTCTTC
>TRBJ2-7|TRBV5-6|NA|NA
CASSLPARGYEQYF
TGTGCCAGCAGCTTGCCTGCCAGGGGTTACGAGCAGTACTTC
>TRBJ2-2|TRBV5-4|NA|TRBD2
CASSIAGTSVGGELFF
TGTGCCAGCAGCATCGCCGGGACTAGCGTGGGCGGGGAGCTGTTTTTT
>TRBJ2-4|TRBV12-3/TRBV12-4|NA|TRBD1
CASKGRGLDIQYF
TGTGCCAGCAAAGGCAGGGGGTTGGACATTCAGTACTTC
>TRBJ2-3|TRBV7-2|NA|NA
CASSLGGADTQYF
TGTGCCAGCAGCTTAGGGGGCGCAGATACGCAGTATTTT
>TRBJ1-1|TRBV27|NA|TRBD1
CASSFRVDRGRITEAFF
TGTGCCAGCAGTTTCAGGGTGGACAGGGGAAGAATCACTGAAGCTTTCTTT
>TRBJ1-2|TRBV15|NA|NA
CATSRVGGTYYGYTF
TGTGCCACCAGCAGAGTCGGAGGAACCTACTATGGCTACACCTTC
>TRBJ2-1|TRBV5-1|NA|NA
CASSWRRSDLYNEQFF
TGCGCCAGCAGCTGGAGGAGATCGGACCTATACAATGAGCAGTTCTTC
>TRBJ1-1|TRBV5-1|NA|TRBD1
CASSLEQGGLTEAFF
TGCGCCAGCAGCTTGGAGCAGGGGGGTTTGACTGAAGCTTTCTTT
>TRBJ2-2|TRBV6-5|NA|NA
CASMFREAGELFF
TGTGCCAGCATGTTTAGGGAGGCCGGGGAGCTGTTTTTT
>TRBJ2-7|TRBV5-1|NA|TRBD1
CASSYEIKQGAHEQYF
TGCGCCAGCAGTTATGAAATAAAACAGGGGGCCCACGAGCAGTACTTC
>TRBJ1-2|TRBV4-1|NA|NA
CASSQATGNYGYTF
TGCGCCAGCAGCCAAGCCACAGGGAACTATGGCTACACCTTC
>TRBJ2-1|TRBV12-3/TRBV12-4|NA|NA
CASSPPGIEQFF
TGTGCCAGCAGCCCGCCCGGTATTGAGCAGTTCTTC
>TRBJ1-5|TRBV5-5|NA|NA
CASSFLPMQPQHF
TGTGCCAGCAGCTTTCTACCGATGCAGCCCCAGCATTTT
>TRBJ2-7|TRBV21-1|NA|NA
CASSKAGDRKTYEQYF
TGTGCCAGCAGCAAAGCGGGGGACAGGAAGACCTACGAGCAGTACTTC
>TRBJ2-5|TRBV7-9|NA|NA
CASSLPPRGARETQYF
TGTGCCAGCAGCTTACCCCCTAGGGGCGCCCGGGAGACCCAGTACTTC
>TRBJ2-1|TRBV2|NA|NA
CASTIRSLGRNEQFF
TGTGCCAGCACTATCCGCAGTCTGGGGAGGAATGAGCAGTTCTTC
>TRBJ1-4|TRBV2|NA|NA
CASSALENEKLFF
TGTGCCAGCAGCGCTCTAGAAAATGAAAAACTGTTTTTT
>TRBJ2-1|TRBV29-1|NA|TRBD2
CSPDPAGGRNEQFF
TGCAGCCCCGACCCAGCGGGGGGCAGGAATGAGCAGTTCTTC
>TRBJ2-5|TRBV3-1/TRBV3-2|once|TRBD1
CASSPVPSTGIQETQYF
TGTGCCAGCAGCCCAGTACCCTCGACAGGGATCCAAGAGACCCAGTACTTC
>TRBJ1-2|TRBV2|NA|NA
CASAGDDYGYTF
TGTGCCAGTGCCGGGGATGACTATGGCTACACCTTC
>TRBJ1-4|TRBV5-1|NA|TRBD1
CASSLAARGQGDEKLFF
TGCGCCAGCAGCTTGGCTGCGAGAGGGCAGGGGGACGAAAAACTGTTTTTT
>TRBJ1-5|TRBV30|NA|NA
CAWSVLTGNQPQHF
TGTGCCTGGAGTGTACTGACGGGAAATCAGCCCCAGCATTTT
>TRBJ1-2|TRBV28|NA|NA
CASSFGTGTAYGYTF
TGTGCCAGCAGTTTCGGTACCGGGACTGCCTATGGCTACACCTTC
>TRBJ2-1|TRBV6-5|NA|NA
CASSRDFYNEQFF
TGTGCCAGCAGTAGGGACTTCTACAATGAGCAGTTCTTC